This TCR beta chain was identified during a study of shared clonotypes between healthy human individuals. This table comes from immunoSEQ multiplex PCR, and its TCRdb copy is limited to in-frame clones, with some not included. This sample has approximately 2,000,000 clones, with around 93% found just once. CDR1 and CDR2 (germline): LNHDA, SQIVND (reference sequence). CDR3 length: 14 residues. V was cut by 5 bases and J by 10 bases, with 18 bases left in between. Study-wide findings and caveats: Larger richness was generally estimated for naive than memory subsets. Though the depth was large, rarefaction showed that sorted-subset sequencing was incomplete. Non-shared clonotypes had lower generation probabilities than clonotypes shared by all four sorted-subset donors.

About this clone itself: The antigen remains undetermined.

Sequencing was carried out using naive CD4+ T cells from PBMCs. This sample's subset: CD45RA+ positively selected. This rearrangement joins TRBV19 to TRBJ2-1; D may be TRBD2 (7 bases). The sequence was obtained from a man younger than 30 in good health. Some clones in this sample may be carry-over from other donors' samples. The CDR3 region is CASSVGGGGSEQFF. In nucleotides, the CDR3 is TGTGCCAGTAGTGTAGGAGGGGGGGGATCCGAGCAGTTCTTC.